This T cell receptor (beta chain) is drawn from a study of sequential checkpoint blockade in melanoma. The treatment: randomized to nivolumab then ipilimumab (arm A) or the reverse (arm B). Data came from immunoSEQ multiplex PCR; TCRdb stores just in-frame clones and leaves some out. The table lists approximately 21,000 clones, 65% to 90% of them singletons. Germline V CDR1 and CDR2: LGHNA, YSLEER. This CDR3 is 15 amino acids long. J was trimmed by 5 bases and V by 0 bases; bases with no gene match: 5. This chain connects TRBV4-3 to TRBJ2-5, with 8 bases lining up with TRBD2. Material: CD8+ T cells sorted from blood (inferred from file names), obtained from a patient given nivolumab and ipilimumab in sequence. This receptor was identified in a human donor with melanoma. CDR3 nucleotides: TGCGCCAGCAGCCAAGATTGGCGGGGGGTGGAGACCCAGTACTTC. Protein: CASSQDWRGVETQYF.